This TCR beta chain was recorded in a study of T cells in Graves' hyperthyroidism and ophthalmopathy. TCR beta CDR3 region amplification was performed from RNA transcripts. Primed by the HTBI set, a first-round RT-PCR was run on the TCR CDR3. TCRdb fed the multiplex PCR reads into MiXCR, producing one record per CDR3 protein. The sample holds a few hundred thousand distinct CDR3 sequences, approximately 23% seen once. Uncontrolled infection, other autoimmune disease, pregnancy and lactation each barred patients from inclusion. Thyroid ultrasound and orbital computed tomography, with clinical symptoms and serum thyroxine and TRAb, informed diagnoses. Notes on the study in general: Blood also contained most expanded thyroid clonotypes above 0.001.

This clonotype showed up just a few times. No antigen is known for it. Trimming took 7 bases from V and 3 from J, leaving 10 bases between them. CDR1 MDHEN and CDR2 SYDVKM come from the germline V gene. The CDR3 contains 13 residues. Sequences were obtained from blood. V is TRBV28 and J is TRBJ1-5, with D hard to call. This TCR derives from a woman aged 70-85 years with Graves' ophthalmopathy. As DNA, the CDR3 is TGTGCCAGCATTAAAGGGTTCAATCAGCCCCAGCATTTT. Its protein product is CASIKGFNQPQHF. The full variable domain, completed using reference TRBV28 and TRBJ1-5, is DVKVTQSSRYLVKRTGEKVFLECVQDMDHENMFWYRQDPGLGLRLIYFSYDVKMKEKGDIPEGYSVSREKKERFSLILESASTNQTSMYLCASIKGFNQPQHFGDGTRLSIL.